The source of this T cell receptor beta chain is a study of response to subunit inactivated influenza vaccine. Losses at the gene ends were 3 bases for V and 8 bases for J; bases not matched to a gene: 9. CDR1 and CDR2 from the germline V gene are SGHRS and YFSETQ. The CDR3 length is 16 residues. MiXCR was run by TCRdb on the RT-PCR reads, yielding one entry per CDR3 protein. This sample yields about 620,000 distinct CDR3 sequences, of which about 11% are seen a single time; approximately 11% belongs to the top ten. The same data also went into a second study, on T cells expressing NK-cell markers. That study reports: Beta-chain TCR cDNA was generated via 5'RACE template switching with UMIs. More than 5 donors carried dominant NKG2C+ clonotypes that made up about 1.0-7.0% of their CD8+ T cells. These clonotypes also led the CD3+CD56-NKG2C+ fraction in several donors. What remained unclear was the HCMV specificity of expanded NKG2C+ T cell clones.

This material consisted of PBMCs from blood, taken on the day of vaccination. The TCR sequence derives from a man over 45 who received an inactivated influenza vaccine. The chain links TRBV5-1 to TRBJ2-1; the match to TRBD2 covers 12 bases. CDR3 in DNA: TGCGCCAGCAGCTCGACCGGGACTAGCGGGTTCGATGAGCAGTTCTTC. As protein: CASSSTGTSGFDEQFF.